These 28 T cell receptor beta chains were all obtained from the same sample, sequenced in a study of beta chain features in type 1 diabetes. Study findings and constraints: Across all four CD4+ subsets, people with type 1 diabetes showed modestly shorter TCRB CDR3s.

No antigen has been identified for these receptors. The study reverse transcribed the entire isolated RNA, so it sequenced expressed TCRB transcripts. This table comes from immunoSEQ multiplex PCR, and its TCRdb copy is limited to in-frame clones, with some not included. The sample lists 500,000 to 650,000 clones; 12% were seen once. The sequenced sample was naive CD4+ T cells from blood. The receptors originated from a man younger than 40 with type 1 diabetes.

The chain has TRBV7-6 and TRBJ1-2; TRBD1 might be the D (5 bases). The CDR3 consists of 14 residues. With 5 bases removed from V and 6 bases from J, the gap between germline ends came to 16 bases. Germline V gene data show CDR1 as SGHVS and CDR2 as FNYEAQ. For the CDR3, the DNA is TGTGCCAGCAGCCCCAGGGAGTCCACGGATGGCTACACCTTC. It translates to CASSPRESTDGYTF.

This clone was picked up a small number of times. CDR3 in amino acids: CSGMLGQGVNEQFF. CDR3 nucleotide sequence: TGCAGCGGGATGTTAGGACAGGGTGTAAATGAGCAGTTCTTC. The rearrangement uses TRBV29-1 and TRBJ2-1, with 8 nucleotides matching TRBD1. The germline gives CDR1 SQVTM, CDR2 ANQGSEA. This CDR3 spans 14 amino acids. The V and J ends lost 7 bases and 7 bases, in that order; junction bases with no gene match: 12.

The sample holds a few counts of this clone. The rearrangement links TRBV10-3 to TRBJ1-5; 7 bases line up with TRBD1. V shed 4 bases, J shed 0 bases, and the junction held 6 bases outside the gene matches. This CDR3 spans 16 amino acids. CDR1 and CDR2 (germline): ENHRY, SYGVKD. The CDR3: CAISAGQQYSNQPQHF. For the CDR3, the DNA is TGTGCCATCAGTGCGGGACAGCAATATAGCAATCAGCCCCAGCATTTT.

This chain connects TRBV11-2 to TRBJ2-5; 10 nucleotides line up with TRBD1. The V gene end was trimmed by 0 bases and the J gene end by 6 bases; junction bases not matched to a gene: 10. The CDR3 covers 17 residues. Germline V gene lookup returns CDR1 SGHAT and CDR2 FQNNGV. In DNA form, the CDR3 reads TGTGCCAGCAGCTTAGAGACAGGGGGCCGGGGTCGGCAGACCCAGTACTTC. This translates into CASSLETGGRGRQTQYF. The full variable domain, completed using reference TRBV11-2 and TRBJ2-5, is EAGVAQSPRYKIIEKRQSVAFWCNPISGHATLYWYQQILGQGPKLLIQFQNNGVVDDSQLPKDRFSAERLKGVDSTLKIQPAKLEDSAVYLCASSLETGGRGRQTQYFGPGTRLLVL.

The chain has TRBV28 and TRBJ1-5; D is undetermined. The length of the CDR3 is 12 residues. V was shortened by 7 bases and J by 3 bases, with 7 bases between the two germline ends. CDR1 is MDHEN and CDR2 is SYDVKM in the germline V gene. The CDR3: CASNESNQPQHF. The CDR3 region has the DNA TGTGCCAGCAATGAGTCCAATCAGCCCCAGCATTTT.

This clone was found a few times. J is TRBJ1-1 and V is TRBV6-6; no clear D. The CDR3 is 10 amino acids. The germline V gene encodes CDR1 MNHNY and CDR2 SVGAGI (reference sequence). Trimming removed 11 bases at V and 2 bases at J, with 6 bases between. CDR3 residues: CAGRNTEAFF. DNA for the CDR3: TGTGCCGGGCGCAACACTGAAGCTTTCTTT.

This clone was seen only a few times. This chain joins TRBV4-2 and TRBJ2-3, with 10 bases aligning to TRBD2. V shed 2 bases and J 2 bases; nucleotides not matched to a gene: 10. The CDR3 runs to 18 residues. CDR1 LGHNA and CDR2 YNFKEQ come from the germline V gene. CDR3 region: CASSQQDSGGLYTDTQYF. For the CDR3, the DNA is TGTGCCAGCAGCCAACAGGATAGCGGGGGGCTTTACACAGATACGCAGTATTTT.

This clone was detected a few times. The chain has TRBV4-3 and TRBJ2-1; D unclear. Germline V gene sequence: CDR1 LGHNA, CDR2 YSLEER. This CDR3 has 13 residues. V dropped 3 bases and J dropped 4 bases, with 7 bases sitting between them. DNA for the CDR3: TGCGCCAGCAGCCATGACACTTACAATGAGCAGTTCTTC. As protein: CASSHDTYNEQFF.

The sample holds a few counts of this clone. The chain has TRBV5-1 and TRBJ2-6, with unresolved D. V was cut by 2 bases and J by 0 bases, with 12 bases left in between. CDR1 and CDR2 (germline): SGHRS, YFSETQ. The CDR3 loop spans 17 amino acids. The CDR3 here is CASSFQLEPSGANVLTF. CDR3 DNA: TGCGCCAGCAGCTTCCAACTGGAACCCTCTGGGGCCAACGTCCTGACTTTC.

The chain links TRBV4-2 to TRBJ2-7, with TRBD2 matching over 11 bases. V lost 2 bases and J lost 4; bases outside the gene matches: 4. From germline, CDR1 is LGHNA and CDR2 YNFKEQ. The CDR3 is made up of 15 amino acids. The CDR3 loop reads CASSQPGTSGYEQYF. CDR3 coding DNA: TGTGCCAGCAGCCAACCCGGGACTAGCGGTTACGAGCAGTACTTC.

The gene calls are TRBV2 and TRBJ1-2; 7 bases are shared with TRBD1. CDR3 length: 13 amino acids. With V trimmed by 5 bases and J by 3 bases, 3 bases remained unmatched. Germline CDR1 and CDR2: SNHLY and FYNNEI. CDR3 DNA: TGTGCCAGCAGTTCAGGGGGAGACTATGGCTACACCTTC. Translation: CASSSGGDYGYTF.

The J gene is TRBJ1-2, the V gene TRBV15; 9 bases line up with TRBD1. This CDR3 has 15 residues. Germline CDR1 reads LNHNV; CDR2 reads YYDKDF (reference sequence). Unmatched junction bases numbered 3, after V lost 0 bases and J lost 4 bases. Here the CDR3 reads CATSREGDRVYGYTF. The DNA of the CDR3 is TGTGCCACCAGCAGAGAGGGGGACAGGGTCTATGGCTACACCTTC.

The chain joins TRBV6-5 to TRBJ2-4; 9 bases are a match to TRBD2. Losses at the gene ends were 9 bases for V and 6 bases for J; bases not matched to a gene: 12. Germline V gene lookup returns CDR1 MNHEY and CDR2 SVGAGI. The CDR3 has 15 residues. CDR3 protein: CASKPAGGRRNIQYF. CDR3 sequence (DNA): TGTGCCAGTAAACCAGCGGGGGGCCGTAGAAACATTCAGTACTTC.

This clone was observed a few times. This sequence joins TRBV18 and TRBJ2-1; D not resolved. The CDR3 spans 12 residues. Trimming stripped 3 bases from V and 6 bases from J, with 6 bases between. Germline CDR1 reads KGHSH; CDR2 reads LQKENI. CDR3 nucleotide sequence: TGTGCCAGCTCACCTGAATCCAATGAGCAGTTCTTC. This encodes CASSPESNEQFF.

There are a few counts of this clone. This chain uses TRBV27 with TRBJ2-3; the D is unclear. Trimming removed 3 bases at V and 4 bases at J, with 8 bases between. CDR3 length: 13 amino acids. In germline, CDR1 is MNHEY, CDR2 SMNVEV (reference sequence). CDR3: CASSLEVADTQYF. The CDR3 nucleotides are TGTGCCAGCAGTTTGGAAGTGGCAGATACGCAGTATTTT.

The chain employs TRBV4-1 and TRBJ1-2, with D perhaps TRBD1 (5 bases). CDR3 length: 14 amino acids. Per the germline V gene, CDR1 is MGHRA and CDR2 is YSYEKL. V lost 0 bases and J 4 bases, leaving 9 bases between the germline ends. In DNA, the CDR3 is TGCGCCAGCAGCCAAGATTCCCAGGGCTATGGCTACACCTTC. The encoded protein is CASSQDSQGYGYTF.

Of note for this clone: The sample holds other DNA sequences that translate to the same CDR3. The chain recombines TRBV2 with TRBJ2-6; no clear D gene. Germline loops: CDR1 SNHLY, CDR2 FYNNEI. Between the trimmed V and J ends, which lost 4 bases and 0 bases, there was a span of 4 bases. CDR3 length: 14 residues. Here the CDR3 DNA reads TGTGCCAGCAGTGTAGGCTCTGGGGCCAACGTCCTGACTTTC. Protein product: CASSVGSGANVLTF.

This clone was observed a few times. The chain joins TRBV25-1 to TRBJ1-4; tentatively, D is TRBD1 (5 bases). The germline V and J ends were trimmed by 8 bases and 4 bases, with 14 bases remaining between them. The CDR3 runs to 14 residues. Germline V gene sequence: CDR1 MGHDK, CDR2 SYGVNS. CDR3 amino acids: CASQLTGVNEKLFF. The DNA of the CDR3 is TGTGCCAGCCAATTAACAGGCGTTAATGAAAAACTGTTTTTT.

The chain joins TRBV4-1 to TRBJ2-7; D possibly uses TRBD1 or TRBD2 (5 bases each). CDR1 is MGHRA, CDR2 YSYEKL, per germline. The CDR3 is made up of 16 amino acids. Trimming removed 0 bases at V and 5 bases at J, with 17 bases between. Written as DNA, the CDR3 is TGCGCCAGCAGCCAAGATGTCCAAGGACTGGGGCACGAGCAGTACTTC. This sequence encodes CASSQDVQGLGHEQYF.

This clone showed up just a few times. V and J are TRBV12-5 and TRBJ2-5; possibly TRBD2 for D (5 bases). From germline, CDR1 is LGHNT and CDR2 FRNRAP. V was shortened by 6 bases and J by 2 bases, with 16 bases between the two germline ends. This CDR3 is 15 amino acids long. The CDR3 loop reads CASGRPESGQETQYF. The CDR3 bases are TGTGCTAGTGGCCGTCCTGAAAGCGGACAAGAGACCCAGTACTTC.

This chain connects TRBV7-2 to TRBJ2-5, with TRBD1 identical over 9 bases. Germline loops: CDR1 SGHTA, CDR2 FQGNSA. CDR3 size: 16 residues. Germline trimming cut 5 bases from V and 5 bases from J; bases unmatched to any gene: 12. The chain's CDR3 is CASSLRTGARGETQYF. DNA of the CDR3: TGTGCCAGCAGCCTCAGGACAGGGGCTAGGGGGGAGACCCAGTACTTC. The full variable domain, in which reference TRBV7-2 and TRBJ2-5 provide the parts outside the CDR3, is GAGVSQSPSNKVTEKGKDVELRCDPISGHTALYWYRQSLGQGLEFLIYFQGNSAPDKSGLPSDRFSAERTGGSVSTLTIQRTQQEDSAVYLCASSLRTGARGETQYFGPGTRLLVL.

Many counts were recorded for this clone. The rearrangement links TRBV28 to TRBJ2-7; 7 bases align to TRBD1. The CDR3 totals 15 residues. Germline CDR1 is MDHEN and CDR2 is SYDVKM. Trimming took 5 bases from V and 6 from J; bases not matched to a gene: 13. CDR3 sequence: CASSVGDRDLPEQYF. The CDR3 DNA sequence: TGTGCCAGCAGTGTGGGAGACAGGGATCTTCCCGAGCAGTACTTC.

This clone has more than one count but fewer than ten. The CDR3 bases are TGTGCCAGCAGCTTACAAGGGGTAAATCAGCCCCAGCATTTT. Encoded protein: CASSLQGVNQPQHF. This chain uses TRBV7-9 with TRBJ1-5, with a tentative D call TRBD1 (5 bases). V was pared by 2 bases and J by 4 bases, with 9 bases between. Germline values: CDR1 SEHNR, CDR2 FQNEAQ (reference sequence). The CDR3 spans 14 residues.

In this sample, this clone turned up a few times. The chain is built from TRBV6-5 and TRBJ2-5, with 8 bases that match TRBD2. J was trimmed by 5 bases and V by 5 bases; bases with no gene match: 10. The length of the CDR3 is 15 residues. The germline gives CDR1 MNHEY, CDR2 SVGAGI. CDR3 sequence (DNA): TGTGCCAGCAGTGTTCCGGGTCGGGAGGGGGAGACCCAGTACTTC. Protein sequence: CASSVPGREGETQYF.

Comments on this clone: The same CDR3 arises from other DNA sequences in this sample as well. J is TRBJ1-1 and V is TRBV20-1, with TRBD1 as a possible D gene (5 bases). The CDR3 covers 10 residues. Germline lookup yields CDR1 DFQATT and CDR2 SNEGSKA (reference sequence). V was pared by 6 bases and J by 5 bases, with 7 bases between. CDR3 amino acids: CSAGGTEAFF. The CDR3 DNA reads TGCAGTGCCGGGGGGACTGAAGCTTTCTTT.

This clone was picked up a small number of times. This chain joins TRBV5-5 and TRBJ2-2, with D possibly being TRBD1 (6 bases). The CDR3 spans 15 residues. CDR1 is SGHKS, CDR2 YYEKEE, per germline (reference sequence). The V end was cut by 0 bases, the J end by 4 bases, with 10 bases between. The CDR3 spells CASSLAGDITGELFF. The CDR3 bases are TGTGCCAGCAGCTTGGCAGGGGATATCACCGGGGAGCTGTTTTTT.

The sample holds a few counts of this clone. The J gene is TRBJ1-2, the V gene TRBV14, with a possible D match to TRBD1 (6 bases). This CDR3 has 13 residues. Germline V gives CDR1 SGHDN, CDR2 FVKESK. V was cut by 3 bases and J by 4 bases, with 9 bases left in between. The chain's CDR3 is CASSQMDSYGYTF. The DNA for the CDR3 is TGTGCCAGCAGCCAGATGGACAGCTATGGCTACACCTTC.

The V call is TRBV9, the J call TRBJ1-2; no reliable D call. The CDR3 is made up of 15 amino acids. V lost 0 bases, J lost 1 base, and 10 bases lay in between. Germline V gene data show CDR1 as SGDLS and CDR2 as YYNGEE. CDR3 sequence reads: CASSVAGSYNYGYTF. CDR3 DNA sequence: TGTGCCAGCAGCGTAGCCGGCAGTTATAACTATGGCTACACCTTC.